Shown below are 24 T cell receptor beta chains from a single sample sequenced in a study of CD8+ T cells in alopecia areata. Sequencing used cDNA as its template, made by extracting RNA and reverse transcribing it. The assay was immunoSEQ multiplex PCR, and TCRdb's table has in-frame clones only and misses some. The sample lists tens of thousands of clones; approximately 58% were seen once. The sequences come from CD8+ T cells sorted from blood, collected at week 0. These receptors originate from a human donor with alopecia areata.

CDR3 amino acids: CAWSVSQGAALENIQYF. The CDR3, as DNA: TGTGCCTGGAGTGTATCACAGGGGGCAGCTTTAGAGAACATTCAGTACTTC. The chain employs TRBV30 and TRBJ2-4; 9 bases agree with TRBD1. The CDR3 consists of 17 residues. Germline loops: CDR1 GTSNPN, CDR2 SVGIG (reference sequence). J gave up 7 bases and V 0 bases, and 13 bases lay outside the gene matches.

CDR3 DNA: TGCGCCAGCAGCCAGGTTAGGGGTCAAGAGACCCAGTACTTC. This codes for CASSQVRGQETQYF. The chain couples TRBV4-1 to TRBJ2-5, with D perhaps TRBD1 (5 bases). Trimming took 3 bases from V and 2 from J, leaving 10 bases between them. This CDR3 has 14 residues. Per germline, CDR1 MGHRA and CDR2 YSYEKL.

The table lists this clone with a few counts. The V call is TRBV29-1, the J call TRBJ2-7; weak D call: TRBD1 (7 bases). The CDR3 runs to 12 residues. Trimming shortened V by 7 bases and J by 4 bases, and 14 bases separated the two germline ends. The germline CDR1 and CDR2 sequences are SQVTM and ANQGSEA. The CDR3: CSGWDSGYEQYF. CDR3 nucleotide sequence: TGCAGCGGTTGGGACAGCGGGTACGAGCAGTACTTC.

This clone was recorded once. The genes are TRBV25-1 and TRBJ1-1; tentatively, D is TRBD1 (6 bases). The V gene lost 5 bases and the J gene lost 0 bases, with 7 bases spanning the gap. CDR3 length: 13 amino acids. Germline V lookup: CDR1 MGHDK, CDR2 SYGVNS. The CDR3 loop is CASSQGMNTEAFF. The CDR3 nucleotides are TGTGCCAGCAGTCAGGGGATGAACACTGAAGCTTTCTTT.

V is TRBV27 and J is TRBJ1-6; D is perhaps TRBD1 (5 bases). This CDR3 is built from 13 residues. V lost 7 bases and J lost 5, with 9 bases in between. CDR1 is MNHEY, CDR2 SMNVEV, per germline (reference sequence). CDR3 region: CASKGTDNSPLHF. For the CDR3, the DNA is TGTGCCAGCAAAGGGACGGATAATTCACCCCTCCACTTT.

The CDR3 spells CAWTGAFGQPQHF. In DNA form, the CDR3 reads TGTGCCTGGACAGGGGCGTTCGGTCAGCCCCAGCATTTT. The V call is TRBV30, the J call TRBJ1-5; a possible D gene is TRBD1 (6 bases). CDR1 is GTSNPN and CDR2 is SVGIG in the germline V gene (reference sequence). The CDR3 totals 13 residues. The V and J ends lost 4 bases and 6 bases respectively, with 13 bases between them.

In this sample, this clone turned up a few times. The V call is TRBV29-1, the J call TRBJ2-1; D is possibly TRBD1 (5 bases). Germline lookup yields CDR1 SQVTM and CDR2 ANQGSEA. V lost 4 bases, J lost 6 bases, and 16 bases lay in between. This CDR3 has 14 amino acids. This chain's CDR3 is CSVAYTGTANEQFF. CDR3 DNA sequence: TGCAGCGTTGCCTACACAGGTACCGCCAATGAGCAGTTCTTC.

The rearrangement uses TRBV6-5 and TRBJ2-7; 12 bases align to TRBD2. V lost 2 bases, J lost 2 bases, and 1 base stayed unmatched. The CDR3 has 15 amino acids. Germline V gene data show CDR1 as MNHEY and CDR2 as SVGAGI. Here the CDR3 reads CASSYASGGAYEQYF. The CDR3 DNA reads TGTGCCAGCAGTTACGCTAGCGGGGGGGCCTACGAGCAGTACTTC.

The rearrangement joins TRBV5-4 to TRBJ2-7, with 7 nucleotides matching TRBD1. V was pared by 4 bases and J by 2 bases, with 6 bases of the junction left unmatched. The CDR3 sequence is 14 residues long. Germline V gene lookup returns CDR1 SGHNT and CDR2 YYREEE (reference sequence). The CDR3 spells CASSVQTGTYEQYF. DNA of the CDR3: TGTGCCAGCAGCGTGCAGACAGGGACCTACGAGCAGTACTTC.

The chain links TRBV7-9 to TRBJ2-7; 7 nucleotides align to TRBD1. CDR3 length: 17 residues. Germline-derived CDR1 and CDR2 are SEHNR and FQNEAQ (reference sequence). V gave up 1 base and J gave up 1 base; unmatched junction bases: 10. Written as DNA, the CDR3 is TGTGCCAGCAGCTTAGGGGACGAGGGGGCCCGATCCTACGAGCAGTACTTC. It is translated as CASSLGDEGARSYEQYF.

The DNA of the CDR3 is TGTGCCAGCAGCTTGGTGTCAAGCTACGAGCAGTACTTC. This sequence encodes CASSLVSSYEQYF. The chain uses TRBV5-6 and TRBJ2-7; D unclear. The germline gives CDR1 SGHDT, CDR2 YYEEEE. Trimming took off 0 bases at V and 3 bases at J, with 7 bases between the two ends. There are 13 residues in the CDR3.

This chain links TRBV7-9 with TRBJ2-1; no firm D call. Trimming removed 1 base from V and 7 bases from J, with 14 bases in between. This CDR3 spans 15 amino acids. CDR1 is SEHNR, CDR2 FQNEAQ, per germline (reference sequence). The CDR3 bases are TGTGCCAGCAGCTTAGGCACCCTAGTTAAGAATGAGCAGTTCTTC. It is translated as CASSLGTLVKNEQFF.

The chain uses TRBV4-3 and TRBJ1-1; no reliable D call. The CDR3 consists of 14 residues. Germline V CDR1 and CDR2: LGHNA, YSLEER. With 1 base removed from V and 1 base from J, the gap between germline ends came to 7 bases. This CDR3 is CASSQGGRNTEAFF. The CDR3 DNA follows: TGCGCCAGCAGCCAAGGCGGGAGGAACACTGAAGCTTTCTTT.

This clone was counted between two and nine times. This sequence joins TRBV4-3 and TRBJ1-1, with D uncertain. The length of the CDR3 is 13 residues. V gave up 0 bases and J gave up 7 bases, with 9 bases separating them. Germline values: CDR1 LGHNA, CDR2 YSLEER. CDR3 bases: TGCGCCAGCAGCCAAGACGGTGGTAATGAAGCTTTCTTT. This translates into CASSQDGGNEAFF.

This clone was detected a few times. The chain combines TRBV27 with TRBJ1-2; D is possibly TRBD1 (5 bases). V dropped 3 bases and J dropped 4 bases, with 12 bases sitting between them. CDR3 length equals 14 residues. Germline loops: CDR1 MNHEY, CDR2 SMNVEV (reference sequence). The DNA of the CDR3 is TGTGCCAGCAGTTTGTCAGGGACCTCCTATGGCTACACCTTC. It translates to CASSLSGTSYGYTF.

The J gene is TRBJ1-1, the V gene TRBV5-1; D call uncertain. Trimming removed 5 bases at V and 4 bases at J, with 9 bases between. This CDR3 is built from 12 residues. The V gene's germline CDR1 is SGHRS and CDR2 YFSETQ. CDR3 protein: CASRLGGTEAFF. DNA for the CDR3: TGCGCCAGCAGGTTAGGAGGCACTGAAGCTTTCTTT. Drawing the rest from reference TRBV5-1 and TRBJ1-1, the complete variable domain is KAGVTQTPRYLIKTRGQQVTLSCSPISGHRSVSWYQQTPGQGLQFLFEYFSETQRNKGNFPGRFSGRQFSNSRSEMNVSTLELGDSALYLCASRLGGTEAFFGQGTRLTVV.

The V gene is TRBV28, the J gene TRBJ2-1, with D maybe TRBD1 (6 bases). The CDR3 length is 16 residues. Trimming took 5 bases from V and 0 from J, leaving 14 bases between them. Per germline, CDR1 MDHEN and CDR2 SYDVKM. CDR3 sequence reads: CASSTRQVSSYNEQFF. As DNA, the CDR3 is TGTGCCAGCAGTACCAGACAGGTCAGCTCCTACAATGAGCAGTTCTTC.

This clone turned up a few times. The CDR3 coding sequence is TGTGCCAGCAGCGTAGCTAGTACTAGCGGGATACGAGAGACCCAGTACTTC. Protein sequence: CASSVASTSGIRETQYF. The rearrangement uses TRBV9 and TRBJ2-5; 10 bases map to TRBD2. The CDR3 is 17 residues long. CDR1 SGDLS and CDR2 YYNGEE come from the germline V gene. The V segment lost 0 bases and the J segment 4 bases; nucleotides outside the gene matches: 9. Based on the CDR3 plus reference TRBV9 and TRBJ2-5, the full variable domain is DSGVTQTPKHLITATGQRVTLRCSPRSGDLSVYWYQQSLDQGLQFLIQYYNGEERAKGNILERFSAQQFPDLHSELNLSSLELGDSALYFCASSVASTSGIRETQYFGPGTRLLVL.

This chain links TRBV9 with TRBJ2-3; 7 bases are a match to TRBD2. V gave up 3 bases and J gave up 4 bases; unmatched junction bases: 11. This CDR3 contains 16 residues. Looked up from germline, CDR1 is SGDLS and CDR2 is YYNGEE. As DNA, the CDR3 is TGTGCCAGCAGCGCCCTGGGGGGGGATGGGCCAGATACGCAGTATTTT. It is translated as CASSALGGDGPDTQYF.

This clone was found a few times. The chain has TRBV6-1 and TRBJ2-3; 8 bases map to TRBD2. J was trimmed by 4 bases and V by 2 bases; bases with no gene match: 5. CDR1 and CDR2 (germline): MNHNS, SASEGT. This CDR3 has 15 amino acids. The CDR3 coding sequence is TGTGCCAGCAGTGAAAATAGCGGGAAGGCAGATACGCAGTATTTT. Its protein is CASSENSGKADTQYF.

This sequence joins TRBV27 and TRBJ2-7; TRBD1 matches 12 bases. CDR3 length equals 15 residues. V lost 5 bases and J lost 5; bases outside the gene matches: 7. Germline CDR1 MNHEY, CDR2 SMNVEV (reference sequence). In nucleotides, the CDR3 is TGTGCCAGCAGTCCCCTCGGGACAGGGGGCAACGAGCAGTACTTC. Protein: CASSPLGTGGNEQYF.

The J gene is TRBJ2-5, the V gene TRBV5-4; 9 nucleotides line up with TRBD2. Trimming cost V 1 base and J 2 bases; bases outside gene matches: 3. Looked up from germline, CDR1 is SGHNT and CDR2 is YYREEE (reference sequence). This CDR3 is built from 15 residues. CDR3 region: CASSLPSGEQETQYF. CDR3 in DNA: TGTGCCAGCAGCTTGCCTAGCGGGGAACAAGAGACCCAGTACTTC.

The genes are TRBV27 and TRBJ2-7; D could derive from TRBD1 or TRBD2 (5 bases each). Looked up from germline, CDR1 is MNHEY and CDR2 is SMNVEV (reference sequence). The CDR3 totals 15 residues. V shed 5 bases and J shed 2 bases, with 16 bases lying between them. The CDR3 sequence: CASSPLGEQAYEQYF. In nucleotides, the CDR3 is TGTGCCAGCAGTCCCCTGGGGGAGCAGGCCTACGAGCAGTACTTC.

The chain uses TRBV4-3 and TRBJ2-7, with a weak D call TRBD2 (7 bases). V lost 5 bases and J 1 base, leaving 15 bases between the germline ends. CDR3 length equals 15 residues. Germline V lookup: CDR1 LGHNA, CDR2 YSLEER. In DNA, the CDR3 is TGCGCCAGCAGCGAGGGGGGGTACTCATCCTACGAGCAGTACTTC. Encoded protein: CASSEGGYSSYEQYF.